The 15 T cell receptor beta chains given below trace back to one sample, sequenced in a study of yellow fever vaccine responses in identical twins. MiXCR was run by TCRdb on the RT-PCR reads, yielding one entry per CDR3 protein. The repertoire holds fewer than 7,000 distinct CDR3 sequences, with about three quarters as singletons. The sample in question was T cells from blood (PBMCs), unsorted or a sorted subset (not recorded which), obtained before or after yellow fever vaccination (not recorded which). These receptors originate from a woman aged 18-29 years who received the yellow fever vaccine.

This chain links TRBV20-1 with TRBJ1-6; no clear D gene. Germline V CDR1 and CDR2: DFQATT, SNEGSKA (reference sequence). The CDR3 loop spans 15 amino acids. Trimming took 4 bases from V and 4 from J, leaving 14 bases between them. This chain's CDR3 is CSANLPGLYNSPLHF. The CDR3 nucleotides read TGCAGTGCTAATCTGCCCGGTCTTTATAATTCACCCCTCCACTTT.

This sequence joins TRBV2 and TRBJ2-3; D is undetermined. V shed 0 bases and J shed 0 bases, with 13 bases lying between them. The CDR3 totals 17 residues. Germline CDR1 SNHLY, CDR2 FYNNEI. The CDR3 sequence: CASSEALRWSSTDTQYF. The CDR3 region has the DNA TGTGCCAGCAGTGAAGCATTGCGGTGGTCTAGCACAGATACGCAGTATTTT.

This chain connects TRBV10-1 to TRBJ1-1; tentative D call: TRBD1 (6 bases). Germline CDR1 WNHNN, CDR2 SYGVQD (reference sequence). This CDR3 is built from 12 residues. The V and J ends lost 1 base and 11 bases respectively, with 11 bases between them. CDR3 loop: CASSEWTVNAFF. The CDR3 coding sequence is TGCGCCAGCAGTGAGTGGACAGTAAACGCTTTCTTT.

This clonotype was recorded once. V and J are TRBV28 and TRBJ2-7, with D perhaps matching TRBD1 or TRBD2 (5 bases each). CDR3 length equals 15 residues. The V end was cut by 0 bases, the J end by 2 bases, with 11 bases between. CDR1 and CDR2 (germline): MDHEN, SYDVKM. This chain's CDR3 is CASSLWGVSTYEQYF. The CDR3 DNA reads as TGTGCCAGCAGTTTATGGGGGGTTTCAACCTACGAGCAGTACTTC.

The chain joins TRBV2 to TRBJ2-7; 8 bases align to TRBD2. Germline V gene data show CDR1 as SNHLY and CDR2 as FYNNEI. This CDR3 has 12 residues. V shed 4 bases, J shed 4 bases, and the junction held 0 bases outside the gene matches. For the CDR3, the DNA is TGTGCCAGCAGTGGACTAGCGTACGAGCAGTACTTC. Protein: CASSGLAYEQYF.

In DNA form, the CDR3 reads TGCAGCGCGCCTCTAGCGGGAGGAGAGCATGAGCAGTTCTTC. It specifies CSAPLAGGEHEQFF. The chain uses TRBV29-1 and TRBJ2-1; 11 bases line up with TRBD2. The J segment lost 8 bases and the V segment lost 7 bases, leaving 10 bases of the junction unmatched. Germline V lookup: CDR1 SQVTM, CDR2 ANQGSEA. The CDR3 has 14 residues.

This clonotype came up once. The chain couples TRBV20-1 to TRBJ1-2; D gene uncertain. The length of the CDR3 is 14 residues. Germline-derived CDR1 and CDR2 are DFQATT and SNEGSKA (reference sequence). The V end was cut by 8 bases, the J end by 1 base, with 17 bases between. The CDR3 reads CSTLDGENNYGYTF. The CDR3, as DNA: TGCAGTACCCTAGATGGAGAGAATAACTATGGCTACACCTTC.

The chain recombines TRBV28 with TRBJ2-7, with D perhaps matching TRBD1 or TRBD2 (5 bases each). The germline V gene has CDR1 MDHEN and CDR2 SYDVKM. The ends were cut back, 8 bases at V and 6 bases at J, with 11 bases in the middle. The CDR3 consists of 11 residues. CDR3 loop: CASGTTVEQYV. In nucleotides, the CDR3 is TGTGCCAGCGGGACCACGGTCGAGCAGTACGTC.

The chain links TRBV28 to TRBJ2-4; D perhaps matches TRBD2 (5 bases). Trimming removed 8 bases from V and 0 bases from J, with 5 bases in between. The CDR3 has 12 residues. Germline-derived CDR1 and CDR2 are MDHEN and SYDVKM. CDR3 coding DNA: TGTGCCAGCGGACTAGCCAAAAACATTCAGTACTTC. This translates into CASGLAKNIQYF.

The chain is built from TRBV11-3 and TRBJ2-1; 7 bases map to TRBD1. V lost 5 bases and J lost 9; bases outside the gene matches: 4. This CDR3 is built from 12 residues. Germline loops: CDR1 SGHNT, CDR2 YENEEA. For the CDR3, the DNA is TGTGCCAGCAGCCAAACAGGGGTTGAGCAGTTCTTC. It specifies CASSQTGVEQFF.

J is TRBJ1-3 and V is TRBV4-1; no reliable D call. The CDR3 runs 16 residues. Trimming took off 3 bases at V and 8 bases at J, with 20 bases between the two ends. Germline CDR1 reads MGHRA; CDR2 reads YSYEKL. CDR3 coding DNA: TGCGCCAGCAGCCAGACCACCGGGTCCCTTGGGGACACCATATATTTT. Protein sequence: CASSQTTGSLGDTIYF.

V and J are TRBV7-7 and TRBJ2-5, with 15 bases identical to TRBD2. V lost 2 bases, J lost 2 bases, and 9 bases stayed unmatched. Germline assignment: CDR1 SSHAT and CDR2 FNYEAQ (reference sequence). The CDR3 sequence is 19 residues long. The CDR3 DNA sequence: TGTGCCAGCAGCTTATTGCCGGGACTAGCGGGGGGCCGTCAAGAGACCCAGTACTTC. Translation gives CASSLLPGLAGGRQETQYF.

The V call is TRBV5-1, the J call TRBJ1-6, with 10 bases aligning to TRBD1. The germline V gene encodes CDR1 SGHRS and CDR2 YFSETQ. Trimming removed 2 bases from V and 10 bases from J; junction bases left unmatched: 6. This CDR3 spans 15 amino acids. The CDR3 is CASSFYGQGESPLHF. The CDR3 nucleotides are TGCGCCAGCAGCTTTTATGGACAGGGGGAATCACCCCTCCACTTT. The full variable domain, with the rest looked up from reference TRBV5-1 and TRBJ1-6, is KAGVTQTPRYLIKTRGQQVTLSCSPISGHRSVSWYQQTPGQGLQFLFEYFSETQRNKGNFPGRFSGRQFSNSRSEMNVSTLELGDSALYLCASSFYGQGESPLHFGNGTRLTVT.

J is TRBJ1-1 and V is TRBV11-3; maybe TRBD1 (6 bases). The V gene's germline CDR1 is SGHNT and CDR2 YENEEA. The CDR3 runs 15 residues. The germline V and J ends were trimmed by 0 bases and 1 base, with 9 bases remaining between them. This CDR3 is CASSLERGQNTEAFF. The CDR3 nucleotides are TGTGCCAGCAGCTTAGAGAGGGGACAGAACACTGAAGCTTTCTTT.

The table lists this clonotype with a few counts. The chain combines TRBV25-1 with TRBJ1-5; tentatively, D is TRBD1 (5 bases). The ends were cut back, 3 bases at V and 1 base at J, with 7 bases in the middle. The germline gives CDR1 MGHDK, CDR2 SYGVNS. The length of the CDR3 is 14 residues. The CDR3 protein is CASSEAGSNQPQHF. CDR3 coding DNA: TGTGCCAGCAGTGAGGCAGGGAGCAATCAGCCCCAGCATTTT.